Detailed here is one T cell receptor beta chain. Antigen: not known. One end of the junction fails to match germline, which may point to a read error. The CDR3 runs to 16 residues. CDR1 is PRHDT and CDR2 is FYEKMQ in the germline V gene (reference sequence). PCR primers comprised 60 Vbeta and 13 Jbeta primers. Libraries were prepared by immunoSEQ multiplex PCR; TCRdb keeps only in-frame clonotypes and omits some of them. The table lists around 150,000 clones, about 68% of them singletons. The sample originates from a study of cytomegalovirus exposure and HLA in healthy donors. Study observations and caveats: There were 150 to 200 TCR beta chains listed as cytomegalovirus-associated. Upon later analysis, TCR association rates were observed to vary by HLA locus, being highest for DRB1 and lowest for HLA-C.

The specimen was PBMCs. The source is a human donor in good health. This chain links TRBV13 with TRBJ2-7, with a tentative D call TRBD1 (8 bases). The CDR3 protein is CASSLGIQGGNYEQYF. The CDR3 DNA is TGTGCCAGCAGCCTAGGAATACAGGGGGGGAACTACGAGCAGTACTTC.